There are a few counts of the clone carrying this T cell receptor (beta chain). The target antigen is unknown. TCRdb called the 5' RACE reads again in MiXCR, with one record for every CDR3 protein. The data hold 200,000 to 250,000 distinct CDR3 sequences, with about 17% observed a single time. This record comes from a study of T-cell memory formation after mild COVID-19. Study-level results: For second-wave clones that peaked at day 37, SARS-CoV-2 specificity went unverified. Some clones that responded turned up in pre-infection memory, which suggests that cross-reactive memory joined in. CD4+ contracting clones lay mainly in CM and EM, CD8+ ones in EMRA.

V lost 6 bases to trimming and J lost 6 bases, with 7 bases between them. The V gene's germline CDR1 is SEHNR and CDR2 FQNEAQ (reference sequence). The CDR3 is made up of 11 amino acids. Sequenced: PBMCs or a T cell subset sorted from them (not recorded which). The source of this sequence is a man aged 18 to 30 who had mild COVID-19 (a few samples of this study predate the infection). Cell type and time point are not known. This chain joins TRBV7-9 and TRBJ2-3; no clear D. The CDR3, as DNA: TGTGCCAGCAGTAATTCTGATACGCAGTATTTT. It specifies CASSNSDTQYF.